This is a list of T cell receptor beta chains from one sample in a study of T-cell memory formation after mild COVID-19. TCRdb redid the calling of the 5' RACE reads with MiXCR, one entry per CDR3 protein. The table includes 580,000 or so distinct CDR3 sequences, roughly 17% detected once. The sequenced material came from PBMCs or a T cell subset sorted from them (not recorded which). The receptor set was obtained from an adult woman who had mild COVID-19 (a few samples of this study predate the infection). Cell type and time point are not known. CDR3s include the opening cysteine and the closing phenylalanine or tryptophan. A D gene is named only where the DNA matches it firmly. Clone size, where shown, is once, few, many, or a class for clones that have expanded.

abundance	j_gene	d_gene	v_gene	CDR3nt	CDR3aa
-	TRBJ2-7	-	TRBV7-8	TGTGCCAGCAGCTTACAGGGGAAAACCTACGAGCAGTACTTC	CASSLQGKTYEQYF
-	TRBJ1-1	-	TRBV4-1	TGCGCCAGCAGTACAGGTTCCTGGGGCACTGAAGCTTTCTTT	CASSTGSWGTEAFF
-	TRBJ2-5	-	TRBV11-2	TGTGCCAGCAGCATTCAGGGGACCCAGTACTTC	CASSIQGTQYF
-	TRBJ1-5	-	TRBV18	TGTGCCAGCTCTGGGGGGAGCAATCAGCCCCAGCATTTT	CASSGGSNQPQHF
few	TRBJ2-7	TRBD1	TRBV20-1	TGCAGTGCTACTTATAAACCCTACAGGGGCGAGCAGTACTTC	CSATYKPYRGEQYF
few	TRBJ1-1	-	TRBV7-8	TGTGCCAGCAGCTTAGCTGGAGGGGTGAACACTGAAGCTTTCTTT	CASSLAGGVNTEAFF
few	TRBJ1-1	-	TRBV5-5	TGTGCCAGCAGCCCTAACCCTTGGACAGAGAACACTGAAGCTTTCTTT	CASSPNPWTENTEAFF
few	TRBJ2-7	TRBD1	TRBV7-2	TGTGCCAGCAGCATCGGACAGGTCTACGAGCAGTACTTC	CASSIGQVYEQYF
-	TRBJ2-3	-	TRBV7-8	TGTGCCAGCAGCTATGATGTTACAGATACGCAGTATTTT	CASSYDVTDTQYF
-	TRBJ1-4	TRBD1	TRBV6-5	TGTGCCAGCAGTTCGGACAGGGGGCTTGAAAAACTGTTTTTT	CASSSDRGLEKLFF
few	TRBJ2-3	-	TRBV7-3	TGTGCCAGCAGCTTACGGGAGAGCACAGATACGCAGTATTTT	CASSLRESTDTQYF